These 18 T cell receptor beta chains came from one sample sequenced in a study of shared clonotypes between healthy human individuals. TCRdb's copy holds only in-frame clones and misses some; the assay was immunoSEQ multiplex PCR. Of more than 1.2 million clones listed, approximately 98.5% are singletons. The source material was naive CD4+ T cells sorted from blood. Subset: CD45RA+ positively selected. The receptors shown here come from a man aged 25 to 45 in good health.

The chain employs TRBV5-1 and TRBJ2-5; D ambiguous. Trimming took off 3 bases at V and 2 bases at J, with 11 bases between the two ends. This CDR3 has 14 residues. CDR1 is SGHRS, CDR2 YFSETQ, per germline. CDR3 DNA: TGCGCCAGCAGCTCTATACAGTTACAAGAGACCCAGTACTTC. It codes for CASSSIQLQETQYF.

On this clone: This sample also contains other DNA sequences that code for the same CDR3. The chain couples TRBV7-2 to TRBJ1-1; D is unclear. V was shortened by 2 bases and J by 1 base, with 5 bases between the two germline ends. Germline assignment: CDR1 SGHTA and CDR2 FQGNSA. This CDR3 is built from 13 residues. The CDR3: CASSLKRNTEAFF. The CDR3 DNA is TGTGCCAGCAGCTTAAAACGGAACACTGAAGCTTTCTTT.

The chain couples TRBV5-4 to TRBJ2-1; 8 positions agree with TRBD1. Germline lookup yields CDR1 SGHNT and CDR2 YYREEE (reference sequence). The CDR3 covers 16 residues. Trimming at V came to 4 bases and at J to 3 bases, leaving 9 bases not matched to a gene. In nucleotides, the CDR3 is TGTGCCAGCAGCGGTAATTGGACAGGGAGCTACAATGAGCAGTTCTTC. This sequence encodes CASSGNWTGSYNEQFF.

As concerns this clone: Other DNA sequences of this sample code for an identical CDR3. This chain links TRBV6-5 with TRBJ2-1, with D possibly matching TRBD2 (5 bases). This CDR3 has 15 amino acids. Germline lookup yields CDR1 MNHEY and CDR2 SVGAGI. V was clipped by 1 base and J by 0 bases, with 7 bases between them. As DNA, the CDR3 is TGTGCCAGCAGTTACTTGGGGAGCTCCTACAATGAGCAGTTCTTC. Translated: CASSYLGSSYNEQFF.

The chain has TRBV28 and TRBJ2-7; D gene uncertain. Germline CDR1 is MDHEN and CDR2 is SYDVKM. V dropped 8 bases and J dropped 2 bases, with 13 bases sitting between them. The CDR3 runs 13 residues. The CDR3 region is CASRSVVPYEQYF. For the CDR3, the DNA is TGTGCCAGCCGGTCGGTGGTTCCCTACGAGCAGTACTTC.

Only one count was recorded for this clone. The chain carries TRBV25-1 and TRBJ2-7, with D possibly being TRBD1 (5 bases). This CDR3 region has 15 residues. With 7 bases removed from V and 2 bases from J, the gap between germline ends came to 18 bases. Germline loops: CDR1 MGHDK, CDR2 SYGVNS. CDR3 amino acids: CASIRTKGLTYEQYF. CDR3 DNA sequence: TGTGCCAGCATAAGGACAAAGGGCCTAACCTACGAGCAGTACTTC.

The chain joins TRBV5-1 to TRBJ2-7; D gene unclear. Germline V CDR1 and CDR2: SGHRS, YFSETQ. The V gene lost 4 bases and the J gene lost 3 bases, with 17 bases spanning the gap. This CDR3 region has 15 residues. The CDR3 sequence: CASSDGPPSNYEQYF. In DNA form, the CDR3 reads TGCGCCAGCAGCGATGGGCCCCCTTCTAACTACGAGCAGTACTTC.

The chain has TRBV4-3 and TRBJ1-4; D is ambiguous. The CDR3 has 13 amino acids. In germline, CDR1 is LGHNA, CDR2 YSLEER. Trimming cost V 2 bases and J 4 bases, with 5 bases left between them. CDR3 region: CASSQRLNEKLFF. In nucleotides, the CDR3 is TGCGCCAGCAGCCAACGTCTTAATGAAAAACTGTTTTTT.

The CDR3: CASSLGTSRFAGELFF. The CDR3 nucleotides are TGCGCCAGCAGCTTGGGGACTAGTCGATTCGCCGGGGAGCTGTTTTTT. The chain recombines TRBV5-1 with TRBJ2-2; TRBD2 matches 7 bases. V was pared by 0 bases and J by 6 bases, with 8 bases of the junction left unmatched. This CDR3 comprises 16 residues. Germline-derived CDR1 and CDR2 are SGHRS and YFSETQ.

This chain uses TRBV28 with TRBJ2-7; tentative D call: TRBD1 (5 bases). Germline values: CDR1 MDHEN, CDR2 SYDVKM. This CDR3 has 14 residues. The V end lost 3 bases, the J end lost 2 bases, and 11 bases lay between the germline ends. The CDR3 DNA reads TGTGCCAGCAGTTTGGTAAGGGGCCCCTACGAGCAGTACTTC. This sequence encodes CASSLVRGPYEQYF. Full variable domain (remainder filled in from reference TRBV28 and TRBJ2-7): DVKVTQSSRYLVKRTGEKVFLECVQDMDHENMFWYRQDPGLGLRLIYFSYDVKMKEKGDIPEGYSVSREKKERFSLILESASTNQTSMYLCASSLVRGPYEQYFGPGTRLTVT.

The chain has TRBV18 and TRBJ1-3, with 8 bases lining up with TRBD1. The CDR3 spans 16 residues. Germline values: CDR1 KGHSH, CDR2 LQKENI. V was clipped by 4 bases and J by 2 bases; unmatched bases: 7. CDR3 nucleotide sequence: TGTGCCAGCTCACTCCGCGAGACAGGGGCTGGAAACACCATATATTTT. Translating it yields CASSLRETGAGNTIYF.

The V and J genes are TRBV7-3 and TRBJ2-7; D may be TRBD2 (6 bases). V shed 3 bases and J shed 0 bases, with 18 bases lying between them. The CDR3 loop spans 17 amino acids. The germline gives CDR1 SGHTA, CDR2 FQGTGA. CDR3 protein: CASSLGGPQWNSYEQYF. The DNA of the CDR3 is TGTGCCAGCAGCTTGGGAGGACCACAATGGAACTCCTACGAGCAGTACTTC.

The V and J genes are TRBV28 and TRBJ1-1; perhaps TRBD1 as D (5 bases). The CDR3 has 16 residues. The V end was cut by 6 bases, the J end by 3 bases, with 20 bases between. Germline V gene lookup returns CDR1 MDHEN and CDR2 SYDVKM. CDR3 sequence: CASSLLAGRRDTEAFF. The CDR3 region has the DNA TGTGCCAGCAGCTTACTCGCAGGGCGCCGCGACACTGAAGCTTTCTTT.

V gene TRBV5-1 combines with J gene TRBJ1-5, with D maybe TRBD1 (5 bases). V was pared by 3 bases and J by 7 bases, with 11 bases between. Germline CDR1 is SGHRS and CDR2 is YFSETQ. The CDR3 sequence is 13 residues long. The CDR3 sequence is CASSSGDEQPQHF. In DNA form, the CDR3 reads TGCGCCAGCAGCTCCGGGGACGAGCAGCCCCAGCATTTT.

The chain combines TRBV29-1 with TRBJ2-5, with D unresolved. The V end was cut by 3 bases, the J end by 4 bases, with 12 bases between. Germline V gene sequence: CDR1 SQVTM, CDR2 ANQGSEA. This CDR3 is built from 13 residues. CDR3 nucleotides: TGCAGCGTTGATAACCAGCTGGGAGAGACCCAGTACTTC. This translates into CSVDNQLGETQYF.

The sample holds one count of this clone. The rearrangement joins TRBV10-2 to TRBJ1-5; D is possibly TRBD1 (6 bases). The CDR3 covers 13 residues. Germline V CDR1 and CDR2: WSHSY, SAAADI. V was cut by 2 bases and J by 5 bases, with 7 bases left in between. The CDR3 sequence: CASSEGGHQPQHF. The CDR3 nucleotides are TGCGCCAGCAGTGAGGGGGGGCATCAGCCCCAGCATTTT.

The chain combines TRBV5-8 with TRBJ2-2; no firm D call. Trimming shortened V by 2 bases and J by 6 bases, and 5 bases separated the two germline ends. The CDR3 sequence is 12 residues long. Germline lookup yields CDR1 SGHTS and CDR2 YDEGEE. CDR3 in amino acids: CASSFGSGELFF. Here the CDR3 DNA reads TGTGCCAGCAGCTTTGGGTCCGGGGAGCTGTTTTTT.

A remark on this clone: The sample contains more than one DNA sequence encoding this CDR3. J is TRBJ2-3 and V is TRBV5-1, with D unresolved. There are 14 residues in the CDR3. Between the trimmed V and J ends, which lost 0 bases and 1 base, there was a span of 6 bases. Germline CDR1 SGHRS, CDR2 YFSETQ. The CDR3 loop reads CASSLGSGTDTQYF. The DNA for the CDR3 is TGCGCCAGCAGCTTGGGGTCCGGCACAGATACGCAGTATTTT.